The T cell receptor (beta chain) under discussion was sequenced for a study of cytomegalovirus exposure and HLA in healthy donors. Libraries were prepared by immunoSEQ multiplex PCR; TCRdb keeps only in-frame clonotypes and omits some of them. Among roughly 140,000 clones listed, 70% to 90% were seen once. This sequence originates from a woman aged 18-30 years in good health and CMV-seropositive. Sequencing was performed on PBMCs.

This chain's CDR3 is CAWSPGLSRAEQFF. The CDR3 nucleotides are TGTGCCTGGAGTCCGGGACTCTCGCGGGCGGAGCAGTTCTTC. The chain employs TRBV30 and TRBJ2-1; a weak D match, TRBD2 (6 bases). V lost 2 bases to trimming and J lost 10 bases, with 18 bases between them. Germline V CDR1 and CDR2: GTSNPN, SVGIG (reference sequence). The CDR3 covers 14 residues.